Following are 18 T cell receptor beta chains from one sample sequenced in a study of low-dose radiotherapy and immunotherapy resistance in tumors. TRAV- and TRBV-specific primers primed first-strand cDNA, covering alpha and beta chains. TCRs were amplified for about 18 PCR cycles with a constant-region primer and V-primer adapter. One entry per CDR3 protein results from TCRdb running MiXCR on the reads. Counted here are 15,000 to 20,000 distinct CDR3 sequences, 70% occurring once; the ten biggest clones make up 5.5% to 6%. These receptors were collected from a human donor with advanced metastatic prostate, ovarian, gallbladder or colorectal cancer (not recorded which). This table probably holds off-target reads from a library built for another chain.

The chain combines TRBV6-5 with TRBJ2-2, with 12 nucleotides matching TRBD2. There are 18 residues in the CDR3. Germline V gene sequence: CDR1 MNHEY, CDR2 SVGAGI. V trimming: 3 bases; J trimming: 0 bases; junction bases outside the gene matches: 5. The CDR3 is CASSYPSGGVANTGELFF. CDR3 sequence (DNA): TGTGCCAGCAGTTATCCTAGCGGGGGGGTTGCGAACACCGGGGAGCTGTTTTTT.

The genes are TRBV15 and TRBJ2-5, with 8 bases fitting TRBD1. The V and J ends lost 0 bases and 4 bases, in that order; junction bases with no gene match: 4. Germline V lookup: CDR1 LNHNV, CDR2 YYDKDF (reference sequence). CDR3 length: 15 residues. As DNA, the CDR3 is TGTGCCACCAGCAGAGACGGGGACAGGAGAGAGACCCAGTACTTC. Translating gives CATSRDGDRRETQYF.

Here the CDR3 reads CASSATTGYNSPLHF. The CDR3 DNA follows: TGTGCCAGCAGCGCCACGACAGGGTATAATTCACCCCTCCACTTT. The V and J genes are TRBV5-4 and TRBJ1-6, with 7 nucleotides matching TRBD1. CDR1 is SGHNT and CDR2 is YYREEE in the germline V gene (reference sequence). With 4 bases clipped from V and 4 bases from J, the junction kept 5 bases outside the gene matches. The CDR3 is 15 residues long.

Concerning this clonotype itself: One end of the junction varies from germline; a read error may be responsible. V usage is TRBV7-7 and J usage is TRBJ2-2; either TRBD1 or TRBD2 may supply D (6 bases each). Germline V CDR1 and CDR2: SSHAT, FNYEAQ (reference sequence). This CDR3 is built from 16 residues. The CDR3 DNA reads as TGTGCTAGCAGCTTGGGGAGGACAGTCAACACCGGGGAGCTGTTTTTT. This encodes CASSLGRTVNTGELFF.

The sample holds one count of this clonotype. The genes are TRBV14 and TRBJ1-6, with 7 positions matching TRBD1. Trimming cost V 1 base and J 9 bases; bases outside gene matches: 9. CDR1 is SGHDN, CDR2 FVKESK, per germline. This CDR3 comprises 16 residues. The CDR3 region is CASSQASGGMGSPLHF. The CDR3 nucleotides read TGTGCCAGCAGCCAAGCGTCAGGGGGAATGGGTTCACCCCTCCACTTT.

The chain links TRBV12-3 or TRBV12-4 to TRBJ2-5, with 11 positions matching TRBD2. The J segment lost 5 bases and the V segment lost 6 bases, leaving 5 bases of the junction unmatched. The CDR3 has 14 residues. The CDR3 DNA reads as TGTGCCAGCAGCCTTACTAGCGGGGGTGAGACCCAGTACTTC. It encodes CASSLTSGGETQYF.

The chain is built from TRBV5-4 and TRBJ2-1, with D possibly matching TRBD1 (6 bases). Germline-derived CDR1 and CDR2 are SGHNT and YYREEE (reference sequence). The ends were cut back, 7 bases at V and 8 bases at J, with 16 bases in the middle. The length of the CDR3 is 13 residues. The CDR3 is CASGVQGSDEQFF. The CDR3 coding sequence is TGTGCCAGCGGAGTACAGGGTAGCGATGAGCAGTTCTTC. Complete variable domain (other parts from reference TRBV5-4 and TRBJ2-1): ETGVTQSPTHLIKTRGQQVTLRCSSQSGHNTVSWYQQALGQGPQFIFQYYREEENGRGNFPPRFSGLQFPNYSSELNVNALELDDSALYLCASGVQGSDEQFFGPGTRLTVL.

This clonotype came up a few times. This rearrangement joins TRBV28 to TRBJ2-1; possibly TRBD2 for D (6 bases). Trimming pared 5 bases from V and 5 bases from J, leaving 13 bases between. Germline V gene lookup returns CDR1 MDHEN and CDR2 SYDVKM. This CDR3 comprises 14 residues. The CDR3: CASSIPGLNNEQFF. For the CDR3, the DNA is TGTGCCAGCAGTATTCCGGGACTTAACAATGAGCAGTTCTTC.

The chain has TRBV7-2 and TRBJ2-2, with unresolved D. The CDR3 runs 15 residues. The germline V and J ends were trimmed by 0 bases and 9 bases, with 14 bases remaining between them. Germline assignment: CDR1 SGHTA and CDR2 FQGNSA. DNA for the CDR3: TGTGCCAGCAGCTTAGCGGCTGGCGGAACTCGGGAGCTGTTTTTT. Its protein is CASSLAAGGTRELFF.

As concerns this clonotype: Given a much more abundant clone one base away, this may be a read error. The V call is TRBV11-2, the J call TRBJ2-7; 9 bases are a match to TRBD2. The CDR3 extends over 15 amino acids. Germline V gene sequence: CDR1 SGHAT, CDR2 FQNNGV. The CDR3 coding sequence is TGTGCCGGCAGCTTTGGGGCTAGCGGGACCTACGAGCAGTACTTC. Protein: CAGSFGASGTYEQYF.

This chain connects TRBV6-6 to TRBJ1-5; 8 nucleotides match TRBD1. The CDR3 length is 16 residues. Germline V lookup: CDR1 MNHNY, CDR2 SVGAGI (reference sequence). V gave up 6 bases and J gave up 0 bases; unmatched junction bases: 7. CDR3 region: CASRGQGQYSNQPQHF. The DNA of the CDR3 is TGTGCCAGCAGAGGACAGGGACAATATAGCAATCAGCCCCAGCATTTT.

V gene TRBV28 combines with J gene TRBJ1-5; 8 bases agree with TRBD1. Germline values: CDR1 MDHEN, CDR2 SYDVKM. Trimming removed 1 base from V and 6 bases from J; junction bases left unmatched: 5. CDR3 length equals 15 residues. The CDR3 coding sequence is TGTGCCAGCAGTTTATACCAGGGGGCCGGTCAGCCCCAGCATTTT. Its translation: CASSLYQGAGQPQHF.

The rearrangement joins TRBV12-3 or TRBV12-4 to TRBJ1-5, with D uncertain. V lost 4 bases to trimming and J lost 4 bases, with 8 bases between them. This CDR3 has 13 residues. The CDR3: CASSSDPNQPQHF. For the CDR3, the DNA is TGTGCCAGCAGTTCGGATCCTAATCAGCCCCAGCATTTT.

V gene TRBV5-1 combines with J gene TRBJ1-1; no clear D gene. Germline CDR1 and CDR2: SGHRS and YFSETQ. The CDR3 runs 13 residues. V was pared by 6 bases and J by 0 bases, with 9 bases between. The CDR3 sequence is CASKSRMNTEAFF. CDR3 sequence (DNA): TGCGCCAGCAAGTCCCGGATGAACACTGAAGCTTTCTTT.

This clonotype has only one observation. The genes are TRBV14 and TRBJ1-1; unclear D gene. CDR1 SGHDN and CDR2 FVKESK come from the germline V gene. The ends were cut back, 3 bases at V and 6 bases at J, with 11 bases in the middle. The CDR3 loop spans 13 amino acids. The CDR3 nucleotides are TGTGCCAGCAGCCAGGCGGGAAACGCTGAAGCTTTCTTT. It encodes CASSQAGNAEAFF.

The DNA of the CDR3 is TGCAGTGCTAGAGATGCGGCTAGCGGGATGCGCGAGACCCAGTACTTC. Its translation: CSARDAASGMRETQYF. This chain links TRBV20-1 with TRBJ2-5; 9 bases fit TRBD2. The CDR3 totals 16 residues. Per germline, CDR1 DFQATT and CDR2 SNEGSKA (reference sequence). The V gene end was trimmed by 0 bases and the J gene end by 5 bases; junction bases not matched to a gene: 10.

This chain connects TRBV4-1 to TRBJ2-5; a possible D gene is TRBD2 (6 bases). The CDR3 contains 17 residues. The germline V and J ends were trimmed by 4 bases and 0 bases, with 18 bases remaining between them. CDR1 and CDR2 from the germline V gene are MGHRA and YSYEKL. CDR3 DNA sequence: TGCGCCAGCAGCCGGGTGGGGGACTCGCCGTACCAAGAGACCCAGTACTTC. Protein: CASSRVGDSPYQETQYF.

The chain recombines TRBV18 with TRBJ1-1; tentative D call: TRBD1 (6 bases). The germline CDR1 and CDR2 sequences are KGHSH and LQKENI. The V end was cut by 6 bases, the J end by 11 bases, with 16 bases between. The CDR3 is 12 residues long. CDR3 sequence reads: CASSDKTGGAFF. In DNA form, the CDR3 reads TGTGCCAGCTCCGACAAGACAGGCGGCGCTTTCTTT.